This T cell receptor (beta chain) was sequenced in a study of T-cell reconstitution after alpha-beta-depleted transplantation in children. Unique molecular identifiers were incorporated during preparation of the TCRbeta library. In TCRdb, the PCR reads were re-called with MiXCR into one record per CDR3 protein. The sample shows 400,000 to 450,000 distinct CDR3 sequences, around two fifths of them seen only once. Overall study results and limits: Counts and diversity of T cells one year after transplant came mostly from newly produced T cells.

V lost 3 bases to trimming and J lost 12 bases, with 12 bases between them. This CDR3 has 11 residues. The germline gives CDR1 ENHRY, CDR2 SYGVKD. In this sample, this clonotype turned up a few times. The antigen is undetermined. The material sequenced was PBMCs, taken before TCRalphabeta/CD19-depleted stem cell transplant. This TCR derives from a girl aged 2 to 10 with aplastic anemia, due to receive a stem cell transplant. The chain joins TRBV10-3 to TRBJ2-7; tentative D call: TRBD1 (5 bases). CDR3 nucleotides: TGTGCCATCAGTGAACAGGCAGGTCTGTACTTC. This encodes CAISEQAGLYF.